This TCR beta chain was sequenced during a study of cytomegalovirus exposure and HLA in healthy donors. Study outcomes and limitations: A later analysis reportedly found fewer N-insertions in an Asian-associated ancestry cluster than the approximately 700-donor mean.

CDR1 is WSHSY and CDR2 is SAAADI in the germline V gene. The CDR3 covers 15 residues. Note on this clone: Its antigen is undetermined. The junction and the germline gene differ at one end; a read error may be behind it.

Primers for the PCR totalled 60 Vbeta and 13 Jbeta. The data were produced by immunoSEQ multiplex PCR, yet TCRdb's version contains in-frame clones alone and is incomplete. The sample carries roughly 190,000 clones, 80% recorded once. This TCR derives from a man aged 35 to 55 in good health and CMV-seropositive. The V and J genes are TRBV10-2 and TRBJ2-1; D possibly corresponds to TRBD2 (5 bases). The sequencing sample was made of PBMCs. In DNA, the CDR3 is TGCGCCAGCAGGGAGTGGCTAGAGGGTAACAATGAGCAGTTCTTC. Protein sequence: CASREWLEGNNEQFF.